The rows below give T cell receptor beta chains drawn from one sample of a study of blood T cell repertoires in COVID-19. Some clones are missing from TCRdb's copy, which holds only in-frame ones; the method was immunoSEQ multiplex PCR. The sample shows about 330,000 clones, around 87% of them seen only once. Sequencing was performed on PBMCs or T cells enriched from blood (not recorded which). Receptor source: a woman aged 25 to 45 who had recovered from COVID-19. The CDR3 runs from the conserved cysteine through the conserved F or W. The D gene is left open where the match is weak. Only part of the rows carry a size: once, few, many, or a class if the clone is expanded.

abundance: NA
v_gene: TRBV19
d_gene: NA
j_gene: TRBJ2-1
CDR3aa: CASSPGDVTHGQFF
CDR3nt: TGTGCCAGTAGTCCGGGGGACGTAACTCATGGGCAGTTCTTC

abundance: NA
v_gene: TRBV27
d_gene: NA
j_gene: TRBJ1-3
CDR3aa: CASSLQGSGNTIYF
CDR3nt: TGTGCCAGCAGTTTACAGGGGTCTGGAAACACCATATATTTT

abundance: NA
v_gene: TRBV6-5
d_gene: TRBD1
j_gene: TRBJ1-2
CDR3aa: CASRPRTGVSYGYTF
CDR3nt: TGTGCCAGCAGGCCTAGGACAGGGGTGAGCTATGGCTACACCTTC

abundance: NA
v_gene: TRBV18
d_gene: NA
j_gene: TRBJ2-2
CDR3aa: CASSQGGPSTGELFF
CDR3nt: TGTGCCAGCTCGCAAGGGGGTCCGAGCACCGGGGAGCTGTTTTTT

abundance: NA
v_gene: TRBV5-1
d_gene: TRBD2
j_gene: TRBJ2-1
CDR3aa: CASSLGLAGPNEQFF
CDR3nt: TGCGCCAGCAGCTTGGGGCTAGCGGGCCCCAATGAGCAGTTCTTC

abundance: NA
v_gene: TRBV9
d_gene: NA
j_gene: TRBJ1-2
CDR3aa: CASSVVGGWGYTF
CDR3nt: TGTGCCAGCAGCGTAGTTGGAGGTTGGGGCTACACCTTC

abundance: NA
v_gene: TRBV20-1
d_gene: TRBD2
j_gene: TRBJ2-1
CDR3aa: CSASSGLASDEQFF
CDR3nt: TGCAGTGCTAGTAGTGGACTAGCGTCCGATGAGCAGTTCTTC

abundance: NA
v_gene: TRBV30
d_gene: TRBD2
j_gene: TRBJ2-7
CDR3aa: CAWTGGERHEQYF
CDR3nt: TGTGCCTGGACGGGGGGGGAGCGCCACGAGCAGTACTTC

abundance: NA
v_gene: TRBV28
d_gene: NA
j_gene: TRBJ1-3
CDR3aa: CASSFLDNSGNTIYF
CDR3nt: TGTGCCAGCAGTTTTTTGGACAACTCTGGAAACACCATATATTTT

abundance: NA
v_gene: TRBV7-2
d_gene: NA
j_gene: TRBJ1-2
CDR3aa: CASSFLTGSVSSHYGYTF
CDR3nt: TGTGCCAGCAGCTTTTTAACAGGGAGTGTGTCATCCCACTATGGCTACACCTTC

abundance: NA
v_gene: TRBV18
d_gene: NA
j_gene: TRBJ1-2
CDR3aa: CASSPSRDYGYTF
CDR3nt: TGTGCCAGCTCACCGTCCCGGGACTATGGCTACACCTTC

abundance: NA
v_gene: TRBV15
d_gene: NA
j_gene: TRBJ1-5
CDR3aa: CATSRDGRVNQPQHF
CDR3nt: TGTGCCACCAGCAGAGATGGCAGGGTCAATCAGCCCCAGCATTTT

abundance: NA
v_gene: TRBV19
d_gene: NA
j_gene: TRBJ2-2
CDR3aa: CASSMVWGQDTGELFF
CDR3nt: TGTGCCAGTAGTATGGTGTGGGGGCAGGACACCGGGGAGCTGTTTTTT

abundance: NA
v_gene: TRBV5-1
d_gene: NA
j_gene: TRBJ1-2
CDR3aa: CASSFGATLQDYGYTF
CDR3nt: TGCGCCAGCAGCTTTGGCGCCACCCTGCAGGACTATGGCTACACCTTC

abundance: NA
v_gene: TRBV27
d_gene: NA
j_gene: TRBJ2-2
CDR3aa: CASSFLSGGDGELFF
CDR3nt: TGTGCCAGCAGTTTCCTCTCCGGGGGTGACGGGGAGCTGTTTTTT

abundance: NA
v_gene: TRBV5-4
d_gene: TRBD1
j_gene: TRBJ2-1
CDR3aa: CASSRTGGGNEQFF
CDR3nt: TGTGCCAGCAGCAGGACAGGGGGTGGCAATGAGCAGTTCTTC

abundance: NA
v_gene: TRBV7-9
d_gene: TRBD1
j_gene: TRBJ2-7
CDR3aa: CASSPGQGITYEQYF
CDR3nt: TGTGCCAGCAGCCCGGGACAGGGGATCACCTACGAGCAGTACTTC

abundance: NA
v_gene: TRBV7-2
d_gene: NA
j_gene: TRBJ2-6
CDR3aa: CASSLAGSSGANVLTF
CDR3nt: TGTGCCAGCAGCTTAGCGGGCAGCTCTGGGGCCAACGTCCTGACTTTC

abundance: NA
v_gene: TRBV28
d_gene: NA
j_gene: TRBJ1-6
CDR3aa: CASRMTPRTYNSPLHF
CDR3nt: TGTGCCAGCAGGATGACCCCGAGGACCTATAATTCACCCCTCCACTTT

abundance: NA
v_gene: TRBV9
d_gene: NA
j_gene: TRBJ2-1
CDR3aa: CASSVTPGVEQFF
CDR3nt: TGTGCCAGCAGCGTAACCCCAGGGGTTGAGCAGTTCTTC

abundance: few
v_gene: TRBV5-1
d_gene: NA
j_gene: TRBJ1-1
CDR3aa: CASSGRTGNEAFF
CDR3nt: TGCGCCAGCAGCGGACGAACAGGGAATGAAGCTTTCTTT

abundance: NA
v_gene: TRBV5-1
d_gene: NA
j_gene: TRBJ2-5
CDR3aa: CASSLDPEGDQETQYF
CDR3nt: TGCGCCAGCAGCTTGGATCCAGAGGGGGACCAAGAGACCCAGTACTTC

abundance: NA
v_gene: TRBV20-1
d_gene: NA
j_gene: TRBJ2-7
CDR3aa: CSASVGGTETYEQYF
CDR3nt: TGCAGTGCTAGTGTAGGCGGGACTGAGACCTACGAGCAGTACTTC

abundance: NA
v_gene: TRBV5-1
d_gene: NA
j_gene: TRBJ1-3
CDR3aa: CASSPGGPDSVSGNTIYF
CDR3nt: TGCGCCAGCAGCCCCGGCGGTCCCGACAGCGTCTCTGGAAACACCATATATTTT

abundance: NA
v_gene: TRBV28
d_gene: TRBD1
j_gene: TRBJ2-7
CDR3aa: CASSANRGNGYEQYF
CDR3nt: TGTGCCAGCAGCGCTAACAGGGGAAATGGCTACGAGCAGTACTTC

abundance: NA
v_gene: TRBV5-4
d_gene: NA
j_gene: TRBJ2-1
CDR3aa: CASSPQTSLGGGGNNEQFF
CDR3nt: TGTGCCAGCAGCCCACAGACAAGCCTCGGAGGAGGAGGGAACAATGAGCAGTTCTTC

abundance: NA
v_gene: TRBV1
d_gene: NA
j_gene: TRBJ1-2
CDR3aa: CTSSQDDRGLVNYGYTF
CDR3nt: TGCACCAGCAGCCAAGATGACAGGGGGCTAGTCAACTATGGCTACACCTTC

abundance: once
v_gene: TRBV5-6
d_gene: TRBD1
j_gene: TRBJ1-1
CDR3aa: CASSARTGGTEAFF
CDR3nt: TGTGCCAGCAGCGCCAGGACAGGGGGCACTGAAGCTTTCTTT

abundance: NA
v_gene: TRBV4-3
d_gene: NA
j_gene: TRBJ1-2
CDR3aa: CASSQESSERGYTF
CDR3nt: TGCGCCAGCAGCCAAGAGTCCAGTGAGCGGGGCTACACCTTC

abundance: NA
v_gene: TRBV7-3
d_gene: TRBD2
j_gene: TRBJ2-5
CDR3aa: CASSLSPSGEETQYF
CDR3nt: TGTGCCAGCAGCTTATCACCTAGCGGGGAAGAGACCCAGTACTTC

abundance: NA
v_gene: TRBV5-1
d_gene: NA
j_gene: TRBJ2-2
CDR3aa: CASSLNNIVNTGELFF
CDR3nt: TGCGCCAGCAGCTTGAATAACATCGTTAACACCGGGGAGCTGTTTTTT

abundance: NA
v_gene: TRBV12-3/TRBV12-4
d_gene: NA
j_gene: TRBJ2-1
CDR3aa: CASSSQGGEQFF
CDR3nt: TGTGCCAGCAGTAGTCAAGGGGGTGAGCAGTTCTTC

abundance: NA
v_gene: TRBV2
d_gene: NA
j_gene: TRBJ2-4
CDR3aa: CASRGDGPIQYF
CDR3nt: TGTGCCAGCAGAGGGGATGGGCCTATTCAGTACTTC

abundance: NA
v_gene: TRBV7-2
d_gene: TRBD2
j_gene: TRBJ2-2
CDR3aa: CASSRGGVTGELFF
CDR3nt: TGTGCCAGCAGCCGCGGGGGTGTAACCGGGGAGCTGTTTTTT

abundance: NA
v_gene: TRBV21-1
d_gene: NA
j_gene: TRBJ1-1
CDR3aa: CANRDEEQGKDTEAFF
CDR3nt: TGTGCCAACAGGGACGAAGAACAGGGGAAGGACACTGAAGCTTTCTTT